This T cell receptor beta chain comes out of a study of a mutant IDH1 vaccine in newly diagnosed glioma. Looking at the study overall: Either 4-6 weeks after radiotherapy alone or alongside temozolomide, vaccination was begun. Patients' prior therapy spanned radiotherapy, temozolomide, or both; most underwent both. Study-level points and caveats: There were vaccine-induced immune responses in 85% to 95% of the patients.

The length of the CDR3 is 13 residues. The V gene's germline CDR1 is SEHNR and CDR2 FQNEAQ (reference sequence). V lost 5 bases and J lost 3; bases outside the gene matches: 3. This table comes from immunoSEQ multiplex PCR, and its TCRdb copy is limited to in-frame clones, with some not included. The sample shows 68,000 or so clones, less than 90% of them seen only once. The time point was: week 35, safety follow-up. In every dose of vaccine, 300 ug of mutant IDH1 20-mer peptide was given alongside topical imiquimod. New WHO grade 3 or 4 astrocytomas that were IDH1-mutant and ATRX-lost occurred in the donors. This clone has a single count. Its antigen remains unknown.

This sequence originates from a man between 18 and 29 years old with glioma. J is TRBJ2-5 and V is TRBV7-9; 7 bases fit TRBD1. Specimen: PBMCs, collected from a glioma patient whose treatment included an IDH1 peptide vaccine. The CDR3 spells CASSPGTEETQYF. The DNA of the CDR3 is TGTGCCAGCAGCCCCGGGACAGAAGAGACCCAGTACTTC.